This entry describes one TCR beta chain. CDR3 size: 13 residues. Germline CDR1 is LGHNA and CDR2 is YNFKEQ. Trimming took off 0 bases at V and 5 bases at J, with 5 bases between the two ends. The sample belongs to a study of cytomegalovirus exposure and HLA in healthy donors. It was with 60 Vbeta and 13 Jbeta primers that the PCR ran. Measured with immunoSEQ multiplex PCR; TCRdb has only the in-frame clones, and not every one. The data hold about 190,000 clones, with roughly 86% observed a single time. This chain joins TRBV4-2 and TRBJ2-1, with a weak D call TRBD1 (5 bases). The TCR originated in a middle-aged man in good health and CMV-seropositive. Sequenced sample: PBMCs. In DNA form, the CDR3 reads TGTGCCAGCAGCCAAGAGACAGACAATGAGCAGTTCTTC. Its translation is CASSQETDNEQFF.